This entry features one T cell receptor beta chain sequence. What it recognizes is unknown. The data were taken from a study of T cell responses to AZD1222 COVID-19 vaccine. Libraries were prepared by immunoSEQ multiplex PCR; TCRdb keeps only in-frame clonotypes and omits some of them. The sample has 170,000 or so clones, about nine tenths seen once; the top ten hold less than 3%. Whole-study results and caveats: Seropositive AZD1222 recipients at baseline numbered only five to seven. The study found Spike-specific TCR breadth and depth rose after two AZD1222 doses. Along spike, vaccine-associated CD4 TCRs were found throughout, with dominance at 160-218 and 743-854.

This material consisted of peripheral blood, taken on day 0 of AZD1222 vaccination. This sequence was found in an adult in good health.

This CDR3 reads CASEGLAGAQGYEQYF. CDR3 nucleotide sequence: TGTGCCAGCGAGGGGCTAGCGGGAGCGCAAGGTTACGAGCAGTACTTC. The V and J genes are TRBV5-6 and TRBJ2-7, with 10 bases lining up with TRBD2. The ends lost 7 bases at V and 4 bases at J; junction bases unmatched: 14. Germline V lookup: CDR1 SGHDT, CDR2 YYEEEE. There are 16 residues in the CDR3. Supplemented by reference TRBV5-6 and TRBJ2-7, the full variable domain reads DAGVTQSPTHLIKTRGQQVTLRCSPKSGHDTVSWYQQALGQGPQFIFQYYEEEERQRGNFPDRFSGHQFPNYSSELNVNALLLGDSALYLCASEGLAGAQGYEQYFGPGTRLTVT.